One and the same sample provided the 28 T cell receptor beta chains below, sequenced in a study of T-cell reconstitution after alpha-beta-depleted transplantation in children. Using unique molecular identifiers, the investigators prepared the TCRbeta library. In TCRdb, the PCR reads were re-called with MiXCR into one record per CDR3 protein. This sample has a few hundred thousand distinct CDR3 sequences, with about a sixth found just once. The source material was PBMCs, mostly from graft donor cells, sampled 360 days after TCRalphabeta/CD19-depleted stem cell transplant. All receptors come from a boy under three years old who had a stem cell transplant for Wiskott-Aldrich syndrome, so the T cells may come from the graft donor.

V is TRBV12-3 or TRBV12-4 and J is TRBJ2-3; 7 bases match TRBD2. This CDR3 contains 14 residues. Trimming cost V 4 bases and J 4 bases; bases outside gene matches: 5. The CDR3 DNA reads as TGTGCCAGCAGTTCGCGGGAGCCCCCAGATACGCAGTATTTT. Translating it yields CASSSREPPDTQYF.

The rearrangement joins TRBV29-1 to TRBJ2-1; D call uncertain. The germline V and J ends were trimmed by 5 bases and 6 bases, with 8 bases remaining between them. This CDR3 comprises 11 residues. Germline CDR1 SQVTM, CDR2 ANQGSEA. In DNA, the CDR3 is TGCAGCGTTTACGGGCCCAATGAGCAGTTCTTC. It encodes CSVYGPNEQFF.

In nucleotides, the CDR3 is TGTGCCAGCAGTTTACGTCCCGGGACTAGCGGGAGGGCCTACGAGCAGTACTTC. This codes for CASSLRPGTSGRAYEQYF. The chain carries TRBV27 and TRBJ2-7; 16 bases match TRBD2. The germline gives CDR1 MNHEY, CDR2 SMNVEV (reference sequence). With V trimmed by 2 bases and J by 2 bases, 6 bases remained unmatched. The CDR3 runs 18 residues.

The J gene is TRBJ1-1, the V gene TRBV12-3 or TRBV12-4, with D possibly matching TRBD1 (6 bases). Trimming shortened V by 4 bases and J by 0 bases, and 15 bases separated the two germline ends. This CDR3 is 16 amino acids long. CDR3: CASSWGTRHMNTEAFF. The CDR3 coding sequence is TGTGCCAGCAGTTGGGGGACACGGCACATGAACACTGAAGCTTTCTTT.

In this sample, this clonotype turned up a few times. In DNA, the CDR3 is TGTGCCAGCAGTCTTTGGACAGGGTCTGGGGCCAACGTCCTGACTTTC. Its translation: CASSLWTGSGANVLTF. The gene calls are TRBV27 and TRBJ2-6, with TRBD1 matching over 8 bases. Germline loops: CDR1 MNHEY, CDR2 SMNVEV (reference sequence). The ends lost 5 bases at V and 1 base at J; junction bases unmatched: 4. The CDR3 runs to 16 residues.

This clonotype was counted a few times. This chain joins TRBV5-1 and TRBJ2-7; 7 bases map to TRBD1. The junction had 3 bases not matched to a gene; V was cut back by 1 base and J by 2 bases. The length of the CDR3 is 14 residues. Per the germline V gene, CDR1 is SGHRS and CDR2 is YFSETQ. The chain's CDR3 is CASSLRGQPYEQYF. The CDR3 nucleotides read TGCGCCAGCAGCTTGAGGGGACAGCCCTACGAGCAGTACTTC.

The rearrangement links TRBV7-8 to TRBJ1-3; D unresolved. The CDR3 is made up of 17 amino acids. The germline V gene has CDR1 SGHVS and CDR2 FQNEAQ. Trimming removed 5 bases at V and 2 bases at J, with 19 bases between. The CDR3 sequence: CASSKLPRTGPGNTIYF. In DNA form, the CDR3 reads TGTGCCAGCAGCAAACTCCCTAGGACCGGACCTGGAAACACCATATATTTT.

The chain's CDR3 is CAWSRQGPYEQYF. CDR3 bases: TGTGCCTGGAGTCGGCAGGGGCCCTACGAGCAGTACTTC. The chain uses TRBV30 and TRBJ2-7; possible D gene TRBD1, 6 bases. CDR1 and CDR2 from the germline V gene are GTSNPN and SVGIG (reference sequence). This CDR3 is built from 13 residues. The V end lost 2 bases, the J end lost 2 bases, and 10 bases lay between the germline ends.

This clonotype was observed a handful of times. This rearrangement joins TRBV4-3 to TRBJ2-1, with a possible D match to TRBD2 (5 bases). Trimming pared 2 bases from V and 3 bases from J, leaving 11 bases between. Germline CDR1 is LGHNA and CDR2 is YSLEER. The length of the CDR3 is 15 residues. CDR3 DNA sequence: TGCGCCAGCAGCCAACGGGTTGGACTCTACAATGAGCAGTTCTTC. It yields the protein CASSQRVGLYNEQFF.

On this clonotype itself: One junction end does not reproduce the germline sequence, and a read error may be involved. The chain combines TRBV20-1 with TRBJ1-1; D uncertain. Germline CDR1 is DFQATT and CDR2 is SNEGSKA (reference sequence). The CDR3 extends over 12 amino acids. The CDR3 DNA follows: TGCAGTGCCAGAGGTATGAACACTGAAGCTTTCTTT. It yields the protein CSARGMNTEAFF.

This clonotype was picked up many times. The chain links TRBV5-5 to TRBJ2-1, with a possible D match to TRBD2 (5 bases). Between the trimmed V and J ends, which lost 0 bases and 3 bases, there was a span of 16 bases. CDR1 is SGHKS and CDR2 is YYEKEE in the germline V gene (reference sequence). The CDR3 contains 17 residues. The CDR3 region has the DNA TGTGCCAGCAGCTTGGGCGCGGGCCGAGGAAACTACAATGAGCAGTTCTTC. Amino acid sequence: CASSLGAGRGNYNEQFF.

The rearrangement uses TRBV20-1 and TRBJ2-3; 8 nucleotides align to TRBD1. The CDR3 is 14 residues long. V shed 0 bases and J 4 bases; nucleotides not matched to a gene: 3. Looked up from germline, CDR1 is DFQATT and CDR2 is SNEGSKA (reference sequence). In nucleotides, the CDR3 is TGCAGTGCTAGAGACAGGGGGCAATCAGATACGCAGTATTTT. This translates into CSARDRGQSDTQYF.

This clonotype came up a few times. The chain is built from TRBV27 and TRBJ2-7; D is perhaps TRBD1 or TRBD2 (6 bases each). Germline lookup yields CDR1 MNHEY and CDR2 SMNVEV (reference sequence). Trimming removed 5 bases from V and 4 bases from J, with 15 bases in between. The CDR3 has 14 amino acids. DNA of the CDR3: TGTGCCAGCAGTACGGGGGCAAAAATTTACGAGCAGTACTTC. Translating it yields CASSTGAKIYEQYF.

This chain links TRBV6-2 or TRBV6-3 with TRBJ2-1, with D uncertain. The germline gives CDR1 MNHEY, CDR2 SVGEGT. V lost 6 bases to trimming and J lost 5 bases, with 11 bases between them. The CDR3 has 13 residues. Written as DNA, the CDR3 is TGTGCCAGCAGCCTTATTACAGACAATGAGCAGTTCTTC. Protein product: CASSLITDNEQFF.

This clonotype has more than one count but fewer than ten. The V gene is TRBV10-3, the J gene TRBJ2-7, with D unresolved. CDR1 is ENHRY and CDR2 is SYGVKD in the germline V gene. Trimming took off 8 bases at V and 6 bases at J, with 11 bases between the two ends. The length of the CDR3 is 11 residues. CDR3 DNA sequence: TGTGCCATCTCTTCCAGTTTCGAGCAGTACTTC. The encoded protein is CAISSSFEQYF.

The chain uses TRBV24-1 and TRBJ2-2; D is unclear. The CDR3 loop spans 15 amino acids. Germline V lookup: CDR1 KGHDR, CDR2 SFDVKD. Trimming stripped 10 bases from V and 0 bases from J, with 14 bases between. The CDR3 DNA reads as TGTGCCACTTCAAGGACGGTTGCGAACACCGGGGAGCTGTTTTTT. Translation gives CATSRTVANTGELFF.

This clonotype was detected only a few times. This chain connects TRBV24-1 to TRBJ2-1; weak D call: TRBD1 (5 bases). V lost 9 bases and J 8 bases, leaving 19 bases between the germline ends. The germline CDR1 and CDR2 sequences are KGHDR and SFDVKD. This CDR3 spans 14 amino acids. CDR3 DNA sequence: TGTGCCACCGGACCGCTGGGGCCCAGCGATGAGCAGTTCTTC. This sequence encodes CATGPLGPSDEQFF.

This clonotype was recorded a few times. As DNA, the CDR3 is TGCGCCAGCAGCCAAGATCTAGGGGGGCCGGAGACCCAGTACTTC. This codes for CASSQDLGGPETQYF. This rearrangement joins TRBV4-1 to TRBJ2-5, with D perhaps assigned TRBD1 or TRBD2 (6 bases each). V shed 0 bases and J shed 5 bases, with 13 bases lying between them. This CDR3 comprises 15 residues. CDR1 is MGHRA, CDR2 YSYEKL, per germline.

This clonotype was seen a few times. CDR3 coding DNA: TGTGCCAGCAGTTACGCGCCTGGCAGTTCCATCTACGAGCAGTACTTC. As protein: CASSYAPGSSIYEQYF. The V and J genes are TRBV6-5 and TRBJ2-7, with D unresolved. The CDR3 is 16 amino acids. Trimming stripped 2 bases from V and 3 bases from J, with 17 bases between. Germline lookup yields CDR1 MNHEY and CDR2 SVGAGI.

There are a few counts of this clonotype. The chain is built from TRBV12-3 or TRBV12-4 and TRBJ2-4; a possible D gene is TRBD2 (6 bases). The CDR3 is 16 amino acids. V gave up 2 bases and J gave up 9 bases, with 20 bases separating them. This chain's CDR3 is CASSLKAGGTVGIQYF. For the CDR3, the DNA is TGTGCCAGCAGTTTAAAAGCGGGTGGGACGGTAGGCATTCAGTACTTC.

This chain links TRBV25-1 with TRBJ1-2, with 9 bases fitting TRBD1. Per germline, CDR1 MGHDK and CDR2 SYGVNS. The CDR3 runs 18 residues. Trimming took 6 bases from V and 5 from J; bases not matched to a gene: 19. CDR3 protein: CASRSAKPQGARMYGYTF. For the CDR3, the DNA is TGTGCCAGCAGATCGGCCAAACCACAGGGGGCGCGGATGTATGGCTACACCTTC.

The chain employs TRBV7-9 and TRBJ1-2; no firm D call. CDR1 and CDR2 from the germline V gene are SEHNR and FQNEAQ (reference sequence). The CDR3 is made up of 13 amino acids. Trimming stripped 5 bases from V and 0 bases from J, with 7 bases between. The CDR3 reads CASSPGSNYGYTF. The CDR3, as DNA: TGTGCCAGCAGCCCCGGATCTAACTATGGCTACACCTTC.

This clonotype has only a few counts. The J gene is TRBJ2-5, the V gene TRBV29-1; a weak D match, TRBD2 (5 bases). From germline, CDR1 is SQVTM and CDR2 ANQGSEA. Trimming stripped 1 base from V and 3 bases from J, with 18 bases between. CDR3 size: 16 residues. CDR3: CSVEVWRCCVEETQYF. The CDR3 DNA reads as TGCAGCGTTGAAGTCTGGAGGTGCTGTGTAGAAGAGACCCAGTACTTC. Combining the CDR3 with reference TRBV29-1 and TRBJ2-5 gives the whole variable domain SAVISQKPSRDICQRGTSLTIQCQVDSQVTMMFWYRQQPGQSLTLIATANQGSEATYESGFVIDKFPISRPNLTFSTLTVSNMSPEDSSIYLCSVEVWRCCVEETQYFGPGTRLLVL.

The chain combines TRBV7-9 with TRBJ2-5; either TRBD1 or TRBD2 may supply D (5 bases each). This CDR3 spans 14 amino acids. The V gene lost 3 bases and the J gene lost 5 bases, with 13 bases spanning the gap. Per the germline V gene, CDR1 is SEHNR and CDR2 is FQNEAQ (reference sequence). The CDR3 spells CASSFLPGRETQYF. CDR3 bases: TGTGCCAGCAGCTTTTTGCCGGGACGGGAGACCCAGTACTTC.

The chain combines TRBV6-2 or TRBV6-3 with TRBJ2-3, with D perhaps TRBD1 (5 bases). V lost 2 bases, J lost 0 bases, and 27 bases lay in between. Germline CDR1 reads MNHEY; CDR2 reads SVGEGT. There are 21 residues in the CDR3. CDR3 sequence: CASSYVLSTQEPETSTDTQYF. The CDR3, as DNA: TGTGCCAGCAGTTACGTCCTCTCCACACAGGAACCAGAAACTAGCACAGATACGCAGTATTTT.

The chain's CDR3 is CASSLAVKPNQPQHF. Written as DNA, the CDR3 is TGTGCCAGCAGCTTAGCGGTGAAGCCCAATCAGCCCCAGCATTTT. The chain carries TRBV7-2 and TRBJ1-5; D is unresolved. In germline, CDR1 is SGHTA, CDR2 FQGNSA. Trimming stripped 0 bases from V and 3 bases from J, with 9 bases between. The CDR3 loop spans 15 amino acids.

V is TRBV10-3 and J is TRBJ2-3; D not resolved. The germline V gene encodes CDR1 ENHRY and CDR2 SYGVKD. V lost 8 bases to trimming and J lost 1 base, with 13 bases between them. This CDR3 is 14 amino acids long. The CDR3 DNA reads TGTGCCATCGGCAGGCTAGATCGCACAGATACGCAGTATTTT. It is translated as CAIGRLDRTDTQYF.

The CDR3 coding sequence is TGTGCCACCAGCTCACAGGACTACACAGATACGCAGTATTTT. Its translation is CATSSQDYTDTQYF. The rearrangement links TRBV15 to TRBJ2-3; tentatively, D is TRBD2 (6 bases). The CDR3 is made up of 14 amino acids. Trimming removed 5 bases from V and 2 bases from J, with 11 bases in between. Germline assignment: CDR1 LNHNV and CDR2 YYDKDF (reference sequence).